What follows are 5 T cell receptor beta chains derived from one specimen sequenced in a study of long-term antiretroviral therapy in people with HIV. Sequencing relied on immunoSEQ assay v3.0, run at survey level. Data came from immunoSEQ multiplex PCR; TCRdb stores just in-frame clones and leaves some out. Of about 27,000 clones detected, roughly 80% appear once; the ten largest clones hold around 10%. The material was unsorted PBMCs, obtained 0.8 years before starting antiretroviral therapy. The source is a man younger than 35 with HIV.

This clone was seen just once. The V gene is TRBV7-3, the J gene TRBJ2-3; D is uncertain. Germline CDR1 reads SGHTA; CDR2 reads FQGTGA. The CDR3 is 15 residues long. Deletions cut 5 bases from V and 1 base from J, with 13 bases between. The CDR3 sequence is CASSLTGVRTDTQYF. In DNA form, the CDR3 reads TGTGCCAGCAGCCTGACTGGCGTCCGCACAGATACGCAGTATTTT.

J is TRBJ2-2 and V is TRBV7-9; TRBD2 matches 10 bases. CDR1 is SEHNR, CDR2 FQNEAQ, per germline (reference sequence). With 6 bases clipped from V and 5 bases from J, the junction kept 9 bases outside the gene matches. The CDR3 sequence is 16 residues long. This CDR3 is CASRPLAGEITGELFF. CDR3 in DNA: TGTGCCAGCAGGCCGCTAGCGGGAGAAATAACCGGGGAGCTGTTTTTT.

This clone was seen just once. The CDR3 region has the DNA TGTGCCAGCGGGGGGCTAGCGGGAACCACAGATACGCAGTATTTT. This codes for CASGGLAGTTDTQYF. The chain uses TRBV2 and TRBJ2-3; TRBD2 matches at 9 bases. The V gene's germline CDR1 is SNHLY and CDR2 FYNNEI. Trimming cost V 8 bases and J 2 bases; bases outside gene matches: 8. The length of the CDR3 is 15 residues.

The CDR3 bases are TGTGCCAGCAGTGGACAGTATGGCTACACCTTC. This encodes CASSGQYGYTF. The chain links TRBV6-4 to TRBJ1-2; maybe TRBD1 (5 bases). The germline V and J ends were trimmed by 4 bases and 5 bases, with 5 bases remaining between them. Germline V lookup: CDR1 MRHNA, CDR2 SNTAGT. The CDR3 sequence is 11 residues long.

The chain carries TRBV9 and TRBJ2-5, with D perhaps given as TRBD1 or TRBD2 (5 bases each). V was trimmed by 4 bases and J by 6 bases, leaving 16 bases between them. CDR1 and CDR2 from the germline V gene are SGDLS and YYNGEE. CDR3 length: 14 amino acids. The CDR3 is CASSSGTSVQTQYF. CDR3 nucleotides: TGTGCCAGCAGCTCTGGGACCAGCGTCCAGACCCAGTACTTC.